The clone carrying this TCR beta chain appeared once. Its antigen is not known. The V end was cut by 5 bases, the J end by 9 bases, with 11 bases between. This CDR3 is 11 amino acids long. Germline V CDR1 and CDR2: MNHNS, SASEGT. The sample comes from a study of cytomegalovirus exposure and HLA in healthy donors. Study-level results: The finding came from a later analysis; first-cohort TCR clusters tended to co-occur in the 95 to 150 validation repertoires.

Measured with immunoSEQ multiplex PCR; TCRdb has only the in-frame clones, and not every one. The sample holds roughly 140,000 clones, about 89% seen once. Input material: PBMCs. The sequence was collected from a woman in her late teens or twenties in good health and CMV-seropositive. The rearrangement links TRBV6-1 to TRBJ2-7, with D uncertain. The CDR3 sequence: CASSKNTGQYF. CDR3 bases: TGTGCCAGCAGTAAGAATACCGGGCAGTACTTC.